This entry features one T cell receptor beta chain sequence. The antigen is not known. These data are taken from a study of T cells expressing NK-cell markers. Study-level information: Of eight sequenced donors, seven were HCMV-seropositive and one HCMV-seronegative. Study-wide findings and caveats: Where several donors were concerned, these clonotypes also led the CD3+CD56-NKG2C+ fraction. In roughly six donors, dominant NKG2C+ clonotypes were roughly 1.0-8% of CD8+ T cells.

Per the germline V gene, CDR1 is ENHRY and CDR2 is SYGVKD. The length of the CDR3 is 16 residues. Researchers built TCR beta cDNA using 5'RACE template switching with UMIs. For each CDR3 protein, TCRdb gives one entry from its re-call of the 5' RACE reads, without DNA. Here the sample table reports roughly 390,000 distinct CDR3 sequences. Sequences were obtained from blood T cells: a sorted CD56 or NKG2C T cell subset, CD4+ or CD8+ T cells, or bulk PBMC T cells (not recorded which). The receptor comes from a woman between 50 and 59 years old in good health. J is TRBJ2-5 and V is TRBV10-3; TCRdb proposes TRBD1, but this gene call is untestable without DNA. CDR3 in amino acids: CAISVVRTANQETQYF.